The rows below give T cell receptor beta chains drawn from one sample of a study of Ad26.COV2.S vaccination and SARS-CoV-2 variants. Libraries were prepared by immunoSEQ multiplex PCR; TCRdb keeps only in-frame clonotypes and omits some of them. Among more than 400,000 clones, about nine tenths were seen once, and the ten largest hold approximately 4.3%. Sequenced material: peripheral blood, taken in a trial of Ad26.COV2.S vaccine versus placebo. The receptors derive from a person between 18 and 60 years old who received the Ad26.COV2.S COVID-19 vaccine or a placebo. The conserved cysteine and the conserved F or W are not part of the CDR3 here. Fields, in order: J gene, V gene, CDR3 protein.

j_call: TRBJ2-5
v_call: TRBV28
cdr3_aa: ASSPPDRAQETQY

j_call: TRBJ2-1
v_call: TRBV27
cdr3_aa: ASSLSAENNEQF

j_call: TRBJ2-7
v_call: TRBV28
cdr3_aa: ASIDAASSYEQY

j_call: TRBJ1-5
v_call: TRBV6-5
cdr3_aa: ASNSGQGPQPQH

j_call: TRBJ2-1
v_call: TRBV11-3
cdr3_aa: ASSRTSGFAGSYNEQF

j_call: TRBJ1-4
v_call: TRBV28
cdr3_aa: ASSSLSSTNEKLF

j_call: TRBJ2-1
v_call: TRBV27
cdr3_aa: ASSLFEAYNEQF

j_call: TRBJ2-3
v_call: TRBV11-2
cdr3_aa: ASSPGQGAWGRTDTQY

j_call: TRBJ1-4
v_call: TRBV5-1
cdr3_aa: ASSLGDGTLGNRLF

j_call: TRBJ2-7
v_call: TRBV27
cdr3_aa: ASSLLAGRSYEQY

j_call: TRBJ2-1
v_call: TRBV25-1
cdr3_aa: ASSDIGYNEQF

j_call: TRBJ2-2
v_call: TRBV30
cdr3_aa: AWRPGQGRGRGTGELF

j_call: TRBJ2-6
v_call: TRBV5-5
cdr3_aa: ASSVDSSGANVLT

j_call: TRBJ1-2
v_call: TRBV27
cdr3_aa: ASSSRGGNDYGYT

j_call: TRBJ2-1
v_call: TRBV15
cdr3_aa: ATSRDDVSNNEQF

j_call: TRBJ1-1
v_call: TRBV19
cdr3_aa: ASSIGGQAEMNTEAF

j_call: TRBJ2-7
v_call: TRBV9
cdr3_aa: ASGDGEQY

j_call: TRBJ2-7
v_call: TRBV7-6
cdr3_aa: ASSPGTNSYEQY

j_call: TRBJ1-5
v_call: TRBV2
cdr3_aa: ASSEVGFNQPQH

j_call: TRBJ2-5
v_call: TRBV9
cdr3_aa: ASSPEPDRPNQETQY

j_call: TRBJ2-3
v_call: TRBV11-2
cdr3_aa: ASSFVLDRGLADTQY

j_call: TRBJ2-2
v_call: TRBV15
cdr3_aa: ATSRAEGATGELF

j_call: TRBJ2-7
v_call: TRBV25-1
cdr3_aa: ASSAGIYEQY

j_call: TRBJ2-1
v_call: TRBV6-5
cdr3_aa: ASSPWVPNEQF

j_call: TRBJ1-6
v_call: TRBV6-2/TRBV6-3
cdr3_aa: ASSYGVADSPLH

j_call: TRBJ2-7
v_call: TRBV2
cdr3_aa: ASSSQGWEQY

j_call: TRBJ2-1
v_call: TRBV7-9
cdr3_aa: ASSLGTGLAAYNEQF

j_call: TRBJ2-1
v_call: TRBV5-1
cdr3_aa: ASSRDRVGYNEQF

j_call: TRBJ2-5
v_call: TRBV7-2
cdr3_aa: ASSLAVLASQETQY